This TCR beta chain comes out of a study of cytomegalovirus exposure and HLA in healthy donors. On the study more broadly: Earlier sequencing of about 179 million T cells yielded 100 million to 140 million unique TCR beta sequences.

About this clone itself: Its antigen remains unknown.

The PCR had 60 Vbeta and 13 Jbeta primers. Sequencing used immunoSEQ multiplex PCR; TCRdb keeps in-frame clones, though not all of them. Altogether under 200,000 clones are present, approximately 67% being singletons, with the ten largest covering around 4.3%. Findings and caveats of the study: Certain indistinguishable V segments, among them TRBV6-2 and TRBV6-3, were excluded. Most TCR sequences were uncommon, yet certain public TCRs appeared in many donors.

This CDR3 contains 14 residues. In germline, CDR1 is SEHNR, CDR2 FQNEAQ (reference sequence). V was pared by 2 bases and J by 5 bases, with 10 bases between. The specimen sequenced was PBMCs. The origin of this receptor is a young woman in good health and CMV-seropositive. The chain is built from TRBV7-9 and TRBJ2-1; weak D call: TRBD1 (5 bases). In DNA, the CDR3 is TGTGCCAGCAGCTTACAGCAGGGTAACAATGAGCAGTTCTTC. This encodes CASSLQQGNNEQFF.